A single TCR beta chain is shown here with its context. Its antigen is unidentified. Gene and germline names: mouse. The CDR3 goes on 1 residue after the read ends, and that part is filled in from the germline J gene. The table came from immunoSEQ multiplex PCR; TCRdb's copy has only in-frame clones and leaves some out. The sample lists about 7,900 clones; roughly 49% were seen once. Time point meaning: mouse harvest day 7 after allogeneic transplant. Mouse grafts combined 10^7 T-cell-depleted bone marrow cells with 10^6 splenic CD5+ T cells. The sample is drawn from a study of tissue T cells after allogeneic stem cell transplantation. General study findings and limits: TCR repertoires tracked anatomic similarity, regardless of disease or transplant status. Only a limited share of tissue TCRs appeared in blood or spleen.

CDR1 KGHPV and CDR2 FQNQEV come from the germline V gene (reference sequence). V lost 0 bases, J lost 6 bases, and 3 bases lay in between. The CDR3 has 12 residues. This sequence originates from a female BALB/c mouse given C57BL/6 T cells with graft-versus-host disease after an allogeneic hematopoietic cell transplant. The chain links TRBV26 to TRBJ2-1; D not certain. The sequenced sample was gut tissue. CDR3 DNA (partial): TGTGCCAGCAGTCTGTCGTTTGCTGAGCAGTTC. Its protein product is CASSLSFAEQF. The entire CDR3 reads CASSLSFAEQFF.